This entry lists 10 T cell receptor beta chains sequenced from one sample in a study of cytomegalovirus exposure and HLA in healthy donors. It was with 60 Vbeta and 13 Jbeta primers that the PCR ran. TCRdb's copy holds only in-frame clones and misses some; the assay was immunoSEQ multiplex PCR. The table includes around 190,000 clones, 74% detected once. Sequences were obtained from PBMCs. The receptors originated from a woman aged 25 to 39 in good health and CMV-seropositive.

The rearrangement links TRBV7-8 to TRBJ1-5; D is uncertain. The CDR3 sequence is 12 residues long. V shed 2 bases and J shed 7 bases, with 6 bases lying between them. Per the germline V gene, CDR1 is SGHVS and CDR2 is FQNEAQ. The DNA for the CDR3 is TGTGCCAGCAGCTTACCGAGCCAGCCCCAGCATTTT. Its translation is CASSLPSQPQHF.

This chain uses TRBV25-1 with TRBJ1-2; D is perhaps TRBD1 (5 bases). This CDR3 comprises 13 residues. Trimming took 4 bases from V and 3 from J, leaving 9 bases between them. The germline CDR1 and CDR2 sequences are MGHDK and SYGVNS. The CDR3 nucleotides are TGTGCCAGCAGTGGACAGTCCGACTATGGCTACACCTTC. It encodes CASSGQSDYGYTF.

The chain has TRBV5-6 and TRBJ2-2; D is perhaps TRBD1 (7 bases). Per germline, CDR1 SGHDT and CDR2 YYEEEE. There are 16 residues in the CDR3. V dropped 4 bases and J dropped 0 bases, with 13 bases sitting between them. The CDR3 DNA reads TGTGCCAGCAGCAGGGGGCGGGGTTCGAACACCGGGGAGCTGTTTTTT. Its translation is CASSRGRGSNTGELFF.

The CDR3 DNA reads TGCGCCAGCAGCACGACAGGGTGGGCCTACGAGCAGTACTTC. This gives the protein CASSTTGWAYEQYF. This chain links TRBV5-1 with TRBJ2-7; TRBD1 matches 7 bases. The V segment lost 4 bases and the J segment 2 bases; nucleotides outside the gene matches: 6. Germline values: CDR1 SGHRS, CDR2 YFSETQ. This CDR3 is built from 14 residues.

The chain couples TRBV5-1 to TRBJ1-1; possibly TRBD1 for D (5 bases). V gave up 4 bases and J gave up 3 bases, with 7 bases separating them. This CDR3 has 12 residues. Germline CDR1 is SGHRS and CDR2 is YFSETQ. The CDR3 region has the DNA TGCGCCAGCAGCACGGGGGACACTGAAGCTTTCTTT. It codes for CASSTGDTEAFF.

The chain recombines TRBV7-2 with TRBJ2-3; D is undetermined. The CDR3 covers 14 residues. The ends were cut back, 4 bases at V and 0 bases at J, with 8 bases in the middle. Germline V gene lookup returns CDR1 SGHTA and CDR2 FQGNSA. The CDR3 protein is CASSSLDSTDTQYF. The DNA of the CDR3 is TGTGCCAGCAGCTCACTTGATAGCACAGATACGCAGTATTTT. The full variable domain, rest sourced from reference TRBV7-2 and TRBJ2-3, is GAGVSQSPSNKVTEKGKDVELRCDPISGHTALYWYRQSLGQGLEFLIYFQGNSAPDKSGLPSDRFSAERTGGSVSTLTIQRTQQEDSAVYLCASSSLDSTDTQYFGPGTRLTVL.

This clone came up once. The J gene is TRBJ2-2, the V gene TRBV6-1; 11 nucleotides align to TRBD1. With 5 bases clipped from V and 6 bases from J, the junction kept 2 bases outside the gene matches. The V gene's germline CDR1 is MNHNS and CDR2 SASEGT. CDR3 length equals 14 residues. CDR3 DNA: TGTGCCAGCAGTTTGGACAGGGGGCCCGGGGAGCTGTTTTTT. It is translated as CASSLDRGPGELFF.

V is TRBV10-3 and J is TRBJ2-1, with 8 bases aligning to TRBD2. J lost 0 bases, V lost 3 bases, and 4 bases had no gene match. Germline V lookup: CDR1 ENHRY, CDR2 SYGVKD. CDR3 length equals 16 residues. The CDR3 DNA is TGTGCCATCAGTGATGGCGGGAGGATCTCCTACAATGAGCAGTTCTTC. Encoded protein: CAISDGGRISYNEQFF.

This clone has a handful of counts. This chain joins TRBV28 and TRBJ2-3, with 10 bases aligning to TRBD2. The germline V gene encodes CDR1 MDHEN and CDR2 SYDVKM. J lost 5 bases, V lost 8 bases, and 10 bases had no gene match. CDR3 length: 15 amino acids. The CDR3 region is CASELAGGGGDTQYF. The CDR3 DNA follows: TGTGCCAGCGAATTAGCGGGAGGAGGGGGAGATACGCAGTATTTT.

This clone was picked up a small number of times. The chain uses TRBV27 and TRBJ1-5; the match to TRBD1 covers 8 bases. This CDR3 has 16 amino acids. The J segment lost 1 base and the V segment lost 4 bases, leaving 6 bases of the junction unmatched. Germline loops: CDR1 MNHEY, CDR2 SMNVEV (reference sequence). CDR3 loop: CASSSWTGRSNQPQHF. The CDR3 DNA follows: TGTGCCAGCAGTTCCTGGACAGGGCGCAGCAATCAGCCCCAGCATTTT.